The clone carrying this TCR beta chain was seen just once. Its antigen is unknown. This record comes from a study of shared clonotypes between healthy human individuals. Study outcomes and limitations: Memory subsets generally showed lower estimated richness than naive subsets. Among donors, the sharing of clonotypes was expected to be influenced by sequencing depth.

Profiling relied on immunoSEQ multiplex PCR, and the TCRdb table lists in-frame clones only, not all of them. The data contain roughly 700,000 clones, approximately 74% of them seen just once; the ten biggest clones take up approximately 1.8%. The germline CDR1 and CDR2 sequences are KGHSH and LQKENI. The CDR3 consists of 14 residues. The germline V and J ends were trimmed by 8 bases and 0 bases, with 10 bases remaining between them. None of the donors, who were healthy HIV-negative adults, had recently had acute infections or vaccinations. The sequencing sample was made of memory CD4+ T cells sorted from blood. Sample subset: CD45RA-negative fraction. The receptor was isolated from a woman aged 30 to 39 in good health. The chain carries TRBV18 and TRBJ2-2; D is ambiguous. The CDR3 DNA is TGTGCCAGCGCCCAGACGGCGAACACCGGGGAGCTGTTTTTT. Amino acid sequence: CASAQTANTGELFF. The whole variable domain, remainder taken from reference TRBV18 and TRBJ2-2, is NAGVMQNPRHLVRRRGQEARLRCSPMKGHSHVYWYRQLPEEGLKFMVYLQKENIIDESGMPKERFSAEFPKEGPSILRIQQVVRGDSAAYFCASAQTANTGELFFGEGSRLTVL.